These 18 T cell receptor beta chains were sequenced from one sample in a study of graft-versus-host responses after intestinal transplantation. Generated by immunoSEQ multiplex PCR, the TCRdb table keeps only in-frame clones and is missing some. The sample includes tens of thousands of clones, over 80% of them seen just once. The starting material was PBMCs, obtained about 38 months after transplant. The receptors stem from a human patient who received an intestinal transplant, so some T cells may come from the graft donor.

This clone was seen just once. The rearrangement joins TRBV20-1 to TRBJ2-5; D call uncertain. The germline gives CDR1 DFQATT, CDR2 SNEGSKA (reference sequence). Trimming left V 3 bases short and J 4 bases short, with 6 bases between. The CDR3 totals 11 residues. Here the CDR3 DNA reads TGCAGTGCTAGTAGTTTAGAGACCCAGTACTTC. Protein: CSASSLETQYF.

This chain links TRBV5-4 with TRBJ2-1; 7 bases agree with TRBD2. The J segment lost 6 bases and the V segment lost 7 bases, leaving 10 bases of the junction unmatched. The germline CDR1 and CDR2 sequences are SGHNT and YYREEE (reference sequence). This CDR3 comprises 14 residues. Here the CDR3 DNA reads TGTGCCAGCGGCGATAGCGGGTTAGGCAATGAGCAGTTCTTC. Protein sequence: CASGDSGLGNEQFF. Based on the CDR3 plus reference TRBV5-4 and TRBJ2-1, the full variable domain is ETGVTQSPTHLIKTRGQQVTLRCSSQSGHNTVSWYQQALGQGPQFIFQYYREEENGRGNFPPRFSGLQFPNYSSELNVNALELDDSALYLCASGDSGLGNEQFFGPGTRLTVL.

The chain is built from TRBV2 and TRBJ2-5, with 10 bases aligning to TRBD2. J was trimmed by 1 base and V by 6 bases; bases with no gene match: 8. CDR1 is SNHLY, CDR2 FYNNEI, per germline. The CDR3 runs 16 residues. The CDR3 bases are TGTGCCAGCAGCCGGACTAGCGGATACTCCCAAGAGACCCAGTACTTC. Protein product: CASSRTSGYSQETQYF.

This sequence joins TRBV11-2 and TRBJ1-1; D is uncertain. Germline V CDR1 and CDR2: SGHAT, FQNNGV. With 2 bases removed from V and 6 bases from J, the gap between germline ends came to 10 bases. This CDR3 spans 13 amino acids. This CDR3 reads CASSLSPGPEAFF. As DNA, the CDR3 is TGTGCCAGCAGCTTAAGTCCAGGTCCTGAAGCTTTCTTT.

This clone was seen only a few times. The V and J genes are TRBV14 and TRBJ2-1; 7 bases line up with TRBD2. Looked up from germline, CDR1 is SGHDN and CDR2 is FVKESK. This CDR3 spans 16 amino acids. Unmatched junction bases numbered 5, after V lost 0 bases and J lost 3 bases. The CDR3 protein is CASSQEAGRNYNEQFF. As DNA, the CDR3 is TGTGCCAGCAGCCAAGAGGCCGGGAGGAACTACAATGAGCAGTTCTTC.

Here the CDR3 DNA reads TGTGCCAGCAGTGAAGCACCGGGACAGGGCGGCAATGAGCAGTTCTTC. Its protein product is CASSEAPGQGGNEQFF. V gene TRBV6-1 combines with J gene TRBJ2-1, with 9 bases lining up with TRBD1. The length of the CDR3 is 16 residues. CDR1 MNHNS and CDR2 SASEGT come from the germline V gene. With 0 bases clipped from V and 6 bases from J, the junction kept 6 bases outside the gene matches.

This rearrangement joins TRBV5-6 to TRBJ2-5; D not resolved. From germline, CDR1 is SGHDT and CDR2 YYEEEE. The CDR3 totals 13 residues. V was pared by 3 bases and J by 3 bases, with 9 bases between. The CDR3 coding sequence is TGTGCCAGCAGCTATCGTCTCGAAGAGACCCAGTACTTC. Its translation: CASSYRLEETQYF.

This chain uses TRBV28 with TRBJ2-5; 8 positions agree with TRBD1. CDR1 and CDR2 from the germline V gene are MDHEN and SYDVKM. This CDR3 comprises 15 residues. Germline trimming cut 11 bases from V and 1 base from J; bases unmatched to any gene: 12. CDR3 DNA sequence: TGTGCCGGGTCCTCAGGGGGCGCATCCCAAGAGACCCAGTACTTC. As protein: CAGSSGGASQETQYF.

The DNA for the CDR3 is TGTGCCAGCAGCTTAGGTGGGGTGAACACCGGGGAGCTGTTTTTT. Translating gives CASSLGGVNTGELFF. This chain uses TRBV11-3 with TRBJ2-2; no firm D call. V was clipped by 1 base and J by 1 base, with 7 bases between them. The germline gives CDR1 SGHNT, CDR2 YENEEA. CDR3 length: 15 residues.

V gene TRBV2 combines with J gene TRBJ2-7; D not resolved. The CDR3 consists of 14 residues. Germline V gene sequence: CDR1 SNHLY, CDR2 FYNNEI. Trimming stripped 6 bases from V and 0 bases from J, with 12 bases between. The CDR3 loop is CASRSISSSYEQYF. As DNA, the CDR3 is TGTGCCAGCAGGTCGATCTCTAGCTCCTACGAGCAGTACTTC. Supplemented by reference TRBV2 and TRBJ2-7, the full variable domain reads EPEVTQTPSHQVTQMGQEVILRCVPISNHLYFYWYRQILGQKVEFLVSFYNNEISEKSEIFDDQFSVERPDGSNFTLKIRSTKLEDSAMYFCASRSISSSYEQYFGPGTRLTVT.

The rearrangement uses TRBV28 and TRBJ2-3, with 10 bases matching TRBD1. This CDR3 contains 15 residues. Looked up from germline, CDR1 is MDHEN and CDR2 is SYDVKM. V shed 3 bases and J 3 bases; nucleotides not matched to a gene: 3. CDR3 nucleotides: TGTGCCAGCAGTTTTGGACAGGGGGAAACAGATACGCAGTATTTT. Amino acid sequence: CASSFGQGETDTQYF.

The V and J genes are TRBV7-9 and TRBJ2-5, with 7 bases fitting TRBD1. The V and J ends lost 0 bases and 1 base, in that order; junction bases with no gene match: 2. The germline CDR1 and CDR2 sequences are SEHNR and FQNEAQ (reference sequence). This CDR3 contains 15 residues. CDR3 sequence reads: CASSLATGIQETQYF. The CDR3, as DNA: TGTGCCAGCAGCTTAGCGACAGGGATCCAAGAGACCCAGTACTTC.

The V gene is TRBV6-1, the J gene TRBJ1-4; 8 nucleotides agree with TRBD1. The CDR3 is 15 residues long. Per germline, CDR1 MNHNS and CDR2 SASEGT. Unmatched junction bases numbered 8, after V lost 3 bases and J lost 8 bases. This CDR3 reads CASSEGGTGGEKLFF. The CDR3 DNA follows: TGTGCCAGCAGTGAGGGGGGGACAGGAGGGGAAAAACTGTTTTTT.

V is TRBV2 and J is TRBJ2-5; D remains unclear. Deletions cut 6 bases from V and 4 bases from J, with 9 bases between. The length of the CDR3 is 12 residues. Germline V gives CDR1 SNHLY, CDR2 FYNNEI. The DNA for the CDR3 is TGTGCCAGCAGCGAACTCGGAGAGACCCAGTACTTC. Translating gives CASSELGETQYF.

The J gene is TRBJ2-3, the V gene TRBV9; no reliable D call. Germline V gives CDR1 SGDLS, CDR2 YYNGEE. This CDR3 contains 15 residues. The V gene lost 3 bases and the J gene lost 6 bases, with 17 bases spanning the gap. Written as DNA, the CDR3 is TGTGCCAGCAGCGCCGCCGGCAGGAACTATGATACGCAGTATTTT. The encoded protein is CASSAAGRNYDTQYF. The full variable domain, with the rest looked up from reference TRBV9 and TRBJ2-3, is DSGVTQTPKHLITATGQRVTLRCSPRSGDLSVYWYQQSLDQGLQFLIQYYNGEERAKGNILERFSAQQFPDLHSELNLSSLELGDSALYFCASSAAGRNYDTQYFGPGTRLTVL.

The V and J genes are TRBV15 and TRBJ1-4; 7 bases match TRBD1. The junction had 15 bases not matched to a gene; V was cut back by 3 bases and J by 8 bases. Germline loops: CDR1 LNHNV, CDR2 YYDKDF (reference sequence). The length of the CDR3 is 17 residues. The CDR3 loop is CATSRGQPDRLGEKLFF. Written as DNA, the CDR3 is TGTGCCACCAGCAGGGGTCAACCGGACAGGCTTGGAGAAAAACTGTTTTTT.

A single count supports this clone. V is TRBV29-1 and J is TRBJ2-1, with a possible D match to TRBD2 (5 bases). CDR1 is SQVTM and CDR2 is ANQGSEA in the germline V gene. CDR3 size: 13 residues. With 5 bases removed from V and 4 bases from J, the gap between germline ends came to 12 bases. In DNA form, the CDR3 reads TGCAGCGTTAATAGCGAACCGTACAATGAGCAGTTCTTC. Translation gives CSVNSEPYNEQFF.

V usage is TRBV7-6 and J usage is TRBJ1-2; 7 positions match TRBD1. V trimming: 5 bases; J trimming: 7 bases; junction bases outside the gene matches: 10. The germline CDR1 and CDR2 sequences are SGHVS and FNYEAQ. There are 14 residues in the CDR3. The CDR3 reads CASSNLEGATGYTF. CDR3 DNA: TGTGCCAGCAGCAACCTGGAGGGGGCTACTGGCTACACCTTC.